Presented here are 9 T cell receptor beta chains from one specimen sequenced in a study of glioma-infiltrating T cells. The iRepertoire nested amplicon-rescue multiplex PCR amplified TCR alpha and beta CDR3s from RNA. TCRdb reprocessed the multiplex PCR reads via MiXCR and lists one record per CDR3 protein. This sample has about 140,000 distinct CDR3 sequences, with about 39% found just once. The specimen sequenced was glioma tissue, nonneoplastic brain tissue, or PBMCs (not recorded which). These receptors originate from a human donor with low-grade glioma or glioblastoma, undergoing nonglioma brain surgery, or in good health (not recorded which).

The J gene is TRBJ1-2, the V gene TRBV6-6, with D perhaps TRBD1 (5 bases). This CDR3 is 14 amino acids long. Looked up from germline, CDR1 is MNHNY and CDR2 is SVGAGI (reference sequence). The V end lost 0 bases, the J end lost 8 bases, and 13 bases lay between the germline ends. The CDR3, as DNA: TGTGCCAGCAGTTACTCTTTCAGGGAAGGGGGCTACACCTTC. It codes for CASSYSFREGGYTF.

This clonotype was counted a single time. Possible read error: a much larger clone is one base away. The chain carries TRBV15 and TRBJ1-1; 8 bases map to TRBD1. Germline V gives CDR1 LNHNV, CDR2 YYDKDF (reference sequence). This CDR3 has 14 amino acids. Trimming removed 7 bases from V and 4 bases from J; junction bases left unmatched: 8. The CDR3 protein is CATMQGASCTEAFF. The CDR3 coding sequence is TGTGCCACCATGCAGGGGGCGTCATGCACTGAAGCTTTCTTT.

The V and J genes are TRBV27 and TRBJ2-7; D may be TRBD2 (6 bases). CDR1 and CDR2 (germline): MNHEY, SMNVEV (reference sequence). There are 16 residues in the CDR3. The V end was cut by 4 bases, the J end by 3 bases, with 19 bases between. CDR3 residues: CASSYSVGTDLYEQYF. In DNA form, the CDR3 reads TGTGCCAGCAGTTACTCTGTCGGGACTGACCTCTACGAGCAGTACTTC.

V gene TRBV27 combines with J gene TRBJ1-1; a possible D gene is TRBD1 (6 bases). The CDR3 is made up of 16 amino acids. V lost 7 bases and J lost 0, with 18 bases in between. Germline CDR1 and CDR2: MNHEY and SMNVEV (reference sequence). The CDR3 coding sequence is TGTGCCAGCAAACCTCGGGGGGGGGCGTTGAACACTGAAGCTTTCTTT. Its protein is CASKPRGGALNTEAFF.

This clonotype was recorded many times. The J gene is TRBJ1-5, the V gene TRBV24-1; D unclear. The germline gives CDR1 KGHDR, CDR2 SFDVKD. The CDR3 runs to 14 residues. Trimming stripped 3 bases from V and 7 bases from J, with 12 bases between. CDR3 bases: TGTGCCACCAGTGATCAAGGAGCATGGCAGCCCCAGCATTTT. It translates to CATSDQGAWQPQHF.

The rearrangement links TRBV27 to TRBJ2-2; no reliable D call. CDR1 is MNHEY and CDR2 is SMNVEV in the germline V gene (reference sequence). The CDR3 contains 13 residues. Trimming removed 2 bases at V and 5 bases at J, with 6 bases between. CDR3 protein: CASSLGRTGELFF. The CDR3 DNA reads TGTGCCAGCAGTTTAGGACGGACCGGGGAGCTGTTTTTT.

This clonotype was detected only a few times. This chain connects TRBV6-1 to TRBJ2-1, with 8 bases aligning to TRBD2. V shed 5 bases and J 1 base; nucleotides not matched to a gene: 7. The CDR3 runs 16 residues. Germline assignment: CDR1 MNHNS and CDR2 SASEGT. CDR3 nucleotides: TGTGCCAGCAGTCGAACCTTAGCGGGATCCTACAATGAGCAGTTCTTC. Amino acids: CASSRTLAGSYNEQFF.

The chain employs TRBV2 and TRBJ1-2, with 7 bases that match TRBD1. Germline CDR1 is SNHLY and CDR2 is FYNNEI. The V segment lost 7 bases and the J segment 4 bases; nucleotides outside the gene matches: 6. CDR3 size: 13 residues. CDR3: CASTGQAGYGYTF. Here the CDR3 DNA reads TGTGCCAGCACCGGACAGGCTGGCTATGGCTACACCTTC.

A few counts support this clonotype. V and J are TRBV20-1 and TRBJ1-1, with 10 nucleotides matching TRBD1. There are 12 residues in the CDR3. The V segment lost 3 bases and the J segment 11 bases; nucleotides outside the gene matches: 6. Germline assignment: CDR1 DFQATT and CDR2 SNEGSKA (reference sequence). The CDR3 here is CSASEDRGLAFF. The CDR3 coding sequence is TGCAGTGCTAGTGAGGACAGGGGGTTGGCTTTCTTT.